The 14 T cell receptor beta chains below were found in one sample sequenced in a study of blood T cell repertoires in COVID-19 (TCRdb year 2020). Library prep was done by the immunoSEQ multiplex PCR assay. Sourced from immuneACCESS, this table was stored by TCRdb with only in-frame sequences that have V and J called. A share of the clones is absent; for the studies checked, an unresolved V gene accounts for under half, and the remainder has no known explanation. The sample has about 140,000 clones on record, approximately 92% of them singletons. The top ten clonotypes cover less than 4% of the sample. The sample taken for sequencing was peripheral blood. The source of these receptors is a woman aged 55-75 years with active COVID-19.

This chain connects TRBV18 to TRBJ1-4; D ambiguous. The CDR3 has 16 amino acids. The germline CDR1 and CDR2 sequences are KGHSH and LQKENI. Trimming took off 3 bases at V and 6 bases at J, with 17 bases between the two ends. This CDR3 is CASSPLGGPVDEKLFF. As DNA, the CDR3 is TGTGCCAGCTCACCGTTGGGAGGGCCGGTCGATGAAAAACTGTTTTTT.

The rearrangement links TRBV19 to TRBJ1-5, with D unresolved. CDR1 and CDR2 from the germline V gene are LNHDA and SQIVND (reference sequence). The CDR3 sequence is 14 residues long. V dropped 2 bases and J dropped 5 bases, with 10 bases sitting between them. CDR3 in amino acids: CASSIRSSDQPQHF. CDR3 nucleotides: TGTGCCAGTAGTATACGGAGCAGTGATCAGCCCCAGCATTTT.

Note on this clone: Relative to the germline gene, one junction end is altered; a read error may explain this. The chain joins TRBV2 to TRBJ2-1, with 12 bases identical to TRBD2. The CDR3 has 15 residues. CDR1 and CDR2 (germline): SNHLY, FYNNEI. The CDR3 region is CVSSLLAGGFNEQFF. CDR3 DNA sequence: TGTGTCAGCAGTCTACTAGCGGGAGGCTTCAATGAGCAGTTCTTC.

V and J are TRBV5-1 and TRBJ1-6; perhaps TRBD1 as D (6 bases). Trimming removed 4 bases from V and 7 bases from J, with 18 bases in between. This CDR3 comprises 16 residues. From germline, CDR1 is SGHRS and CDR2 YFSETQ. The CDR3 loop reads CASSLGGRTENSPLHF. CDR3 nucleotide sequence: TGCGCCAGCAGCCTGGGAGGTAGGACAGAAAATTCACCCCTCCACTTT.

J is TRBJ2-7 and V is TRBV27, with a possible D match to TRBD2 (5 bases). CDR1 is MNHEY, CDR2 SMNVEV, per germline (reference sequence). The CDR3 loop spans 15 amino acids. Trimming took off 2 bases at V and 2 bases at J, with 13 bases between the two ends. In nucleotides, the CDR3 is TGTGCCAGCAGTTTAGGGGTAGCGTCAACCTACGAGCAGTACTTC. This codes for CASSLGVASTYEQYF.

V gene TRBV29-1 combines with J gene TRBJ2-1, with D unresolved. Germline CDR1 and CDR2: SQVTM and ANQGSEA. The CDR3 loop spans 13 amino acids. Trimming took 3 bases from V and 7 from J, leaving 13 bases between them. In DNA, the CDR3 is TGCAGCGTTGAGGGCCCTCGACCGAATGAGCAGTTCTTC. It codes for CSVEGPRPNEQFF.

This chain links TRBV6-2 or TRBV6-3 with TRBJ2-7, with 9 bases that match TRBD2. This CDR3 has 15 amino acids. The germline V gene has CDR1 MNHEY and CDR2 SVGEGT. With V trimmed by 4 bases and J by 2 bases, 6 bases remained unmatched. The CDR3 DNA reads TGTGCCAGCAGTTTAGCGGGAGTTCTTCCCTACGAGCAGTACTTC. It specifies CASSLAGVLPYEQYF.

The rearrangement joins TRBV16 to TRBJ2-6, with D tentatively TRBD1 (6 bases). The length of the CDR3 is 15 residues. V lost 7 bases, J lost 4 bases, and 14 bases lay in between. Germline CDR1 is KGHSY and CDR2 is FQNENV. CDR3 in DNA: TGTGCCAGCAACGCACAGGGATCGGGGGCCAACGTCCTGACTTTC. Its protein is CASNAQGSGANVLTF.

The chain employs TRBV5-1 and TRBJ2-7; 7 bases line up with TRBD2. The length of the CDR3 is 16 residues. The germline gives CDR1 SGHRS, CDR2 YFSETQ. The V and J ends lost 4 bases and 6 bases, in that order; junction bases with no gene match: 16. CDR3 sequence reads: CASSPGLGGVWGEQYF. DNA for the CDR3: TGCGCCAGCAGCCCGGGACTGGGAGGGGTATGGGGCGAGCAGTACTTC.

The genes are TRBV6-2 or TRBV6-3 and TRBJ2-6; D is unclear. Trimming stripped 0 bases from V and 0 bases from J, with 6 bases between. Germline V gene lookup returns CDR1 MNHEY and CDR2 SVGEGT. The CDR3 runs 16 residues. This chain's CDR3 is CASSYSAFSGANVLTF. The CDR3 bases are TGTGCCAGCAGTTACTCAGCGTTCTCTGGGGCCAACGTCCTGACTTTC.

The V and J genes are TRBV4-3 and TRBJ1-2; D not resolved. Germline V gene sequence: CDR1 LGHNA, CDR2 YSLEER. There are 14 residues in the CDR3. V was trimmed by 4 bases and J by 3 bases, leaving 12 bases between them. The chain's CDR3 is CASSPSRYYYGYTF. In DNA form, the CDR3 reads TGCGCCAGCAGCCCCTCACGGTACTACTATGGCTACACCTTC.

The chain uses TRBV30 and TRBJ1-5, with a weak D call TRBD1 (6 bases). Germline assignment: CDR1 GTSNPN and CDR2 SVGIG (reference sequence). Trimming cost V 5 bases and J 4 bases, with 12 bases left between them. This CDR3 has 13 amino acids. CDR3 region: CAWARDINQPQHF. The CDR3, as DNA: TGTGCCTGGGCCAGGGACATTAATCAGCCCCAGCATTTT.

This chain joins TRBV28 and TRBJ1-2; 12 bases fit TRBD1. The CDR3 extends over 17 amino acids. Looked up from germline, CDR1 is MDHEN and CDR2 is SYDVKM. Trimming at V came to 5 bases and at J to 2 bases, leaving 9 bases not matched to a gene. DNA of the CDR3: TGTGCCAGCAGTCACCGGGACAGGGGGCTTGAGAACTATGGCTACACCTTC. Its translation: CASSHRDRGLENYGYTF.

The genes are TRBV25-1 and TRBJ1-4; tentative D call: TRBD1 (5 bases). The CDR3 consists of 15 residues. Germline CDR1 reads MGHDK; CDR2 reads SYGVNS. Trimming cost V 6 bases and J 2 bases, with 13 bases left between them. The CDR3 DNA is TGTGCCAGCAGCTCGAGCGGGGGGACTAATGAAAAACTGTTTTTT. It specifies CASSSSGGTNEKLFF.